The 22 T cell receptor beta chains in this list originate from one sample, sequenced in a study of cytomegalovirus exposure and HLA in healthy donors. It was with 60 Vbeta and 13 Jbeta primers that the PCR ran. TCRdb's copy holds only in-frame clones and misses some; the assay was immunoSEQ multiplex PCR. The sample holds about 130,000 clones. The specimen sequenced was PBMCs. The source of these receptors is a woman in her forties in good health and CMV-seropositive.

The V gene is TRBV7-2, the J gene TRBJ1-5; 9 positions match TRBD1. Germline V gives CDR1 SGHTA, CDR2 FQGNSA. CDR3 length equals 16 residues. J gave up 4 bases and V 3 bases, and 7 bases lay outside the gene matches. The CDR3 nucleotides read TGTGCCAGCAGCTTTCTACAGGGGGCACGGAATCAGCCCCAGCATTTT. It translates to CASSFLQGARNQPQHF.

The CDR3 sequence: CASSVNTGTSYEQYF. The CDR3 DNA reads as TGTGCCAGCAGCGTAAATACCGGGACTAGCTACGAGCAGTACTTC. The chain recombines TRBV9 with TRBJ2-7; TRBD2 agrees at 8 bases. Germline V lookup: CDR1 SGDLS, CDR2 YYNGEE. The ends lost 1 base at V and 3 bases at J; junction bases unmatched: 6. The CDR3 is made up of 15 amino acids.

J is TRBJ2-5 and V is TRBV5-6; possibly TRBD2 for D (6 bases). Trimming removed 2 bases from V and 6 bases from J, with 17 bases in between. The CDR3 loop spans 15 amino acids. Looked up from germline, CDR1 is SGHDT and CDR2 is YYEEEE. The CDR3 spells CASSFRYDGSKTQYF. DNA for the CDR3: TGTGCCAGCAGCTTCCGGTATGACGGGAGTAAGACCCAGTACTTC.

This rearrangement joins TRBV19 to TRBJ1-5, with a possible D match to TRBD1 (6 bases). CDR1 and CDR2 (germline): LNHDA, SQIVND (reference sequence). The V end lost 3 bases, the J end lost 5 bases, and 14 bases lay between the germline ends. The CDR3 loop spans 15 amino acids. DNA for the CDR3: TGTGCCAGTAGTATCCCCACAGGGCTGTATCAGCCCCAGCATTTT. The encoded protein is CASSIPTGLYQPQHF.

The chain combines TRBV7-2 with TRBJ1-1; D not resolved. The V end was cut by 1 base, the J end by 7 bases, with 10 bases between. Germline assignment: CDR1 SGHTA and CDR2 FQGNSA. This CDR3 is 13 amino acids long. This CDR3 reads CASSLVSGFEAFF. CDR3 nucleotide sequence: TGTGCCAGCAGCTTAGTTTCCGGGTTTGAAGCTTTCTTT. Looking up the rest from reference TRBV7-2 and TRBJ1-1 gives the full variable domain: GAGVSQSPSNKVTEKGKDVELRCDPISGHTALYWYRQSLGQGLEFLIYFQGNSAPDKSGLPSDRFSAERTGGSVSTLTIQRTQQEDSAVYLCASSLVSGFEAFFGQGTRLTVV.

This chain uses TRBV6-6 with TRBJ2-3, with 14 nucleotides matching TRBD2. The junction had 3 bases not matched to a gene; V was cut back by 6 bases and J by 4 bases. CDR3 length equals 15 residues. CDR1 is MNHNY and CDR2 is SVGAGI in the germline V gene (reference sequence). CDR3 in DNA: TGTGCCAGCAGGGGACTAGCGGGAGTCGCAGATACGCAGTATTTT. This encodes CASRGLAGVADTQYF.

The chain employs TRBV7-9 and TRBJ2-3; possible D gene TRBD1, 6 bases. Deletions cut 5 bases from V and 2 bases from J, with 14 bases between. The CDR3 is 15 amino acids. The germline CDR1 and CDR2 sequences are SEHNR and FQNEAQ (reference sequence). In DNA, the CDR3 is TGTGCCAGCAGCCCAGAGGGGGTGCACACAGATACGCAGTATTTT. As protein: CASSPEGVHTDTQYF.

The chain couples TRBV5-4 to TRBJ1-2, with D maybe TRBD1 (5 bases). The CDR3 runs to 15 residues. V lost 2 bases to trimming and J lost 3 bases, with 14 bases between them. The germline gives CDR1 SGHNT, CDR2 YYREEE (reference sequence). In DNA form, the CDR3 reads TGTGCCAGCAGCTTTAGGGGCGGGATTGACTATGGCTACACCTTC. This encodes CASSFRGGIDYGYTF.

The J gene is TRBJ1-1, the V gene TRBV4-1; weak D call: TRBD1 (5 bases). Germline V gene lookup returns CDR1 MGHRA and CDR2 YSYEKL. This CDR3 is 15 amino acids long. V lost 2 bases, J lost 6 bases, and 16 bases lay in between. CDR3 nucleotide sequence: TGCGCCAGCAGCCAATATTTCGGGGGAGGGGCTGAAGCTTTCTTT. Its translation: CASSQYFGGGAEAFF.

CDR3 DNA sequence: TGTGCCAGCAGCCCTAGTGCGTGGGAGCAGTACTTC. Translating gives CASSPSAWEQYF. The chain couples TRBV7-2 to TRBJ2-7, with D hard to call. CDR3 size: 12 residues. CDR1 and CDR2 (germline): SGHTA, FQGNSA. V was cut by 5 bases and J by 7 bases, with 12 bases left in between.

V and J are TRBV29-1 and TRBJ2-2, with 10 bases lining up with TRBD2. J gave up 3 bases and V 7 bases, and 11 bases lay outside the gene matches. Looked up from germline, CDR1 is SQVTM and CDR2 is ANQGSEA. CDR3 size: 16 residues. CDR3 protein: CSGWGTSVSYTGELFF. The DNA for the CDR3 is TGCAGCGGGTGGGGGACTAGCGTGAGTTACACCGGGGAGCTGTTTTTT.

The rearrangement links TRBV19 to TRBJ2-2; tentative D call: TRBD1 (5 bases). The CDR3 contains 16 residues. The germline V and J ends were trimmed by 6 bases and 2 bases, with 16 bases remaining between them. Per germline, CDR1 LNHDA and CDR2 SQIVND (reference sequence). The CDR3 sequence is CASRIIKTANTGELFF. CDR3 DNA sequence: TGTGCCAGTAGGATCATTAAGACAGCCAACACCGGGGAGCTGTTTTTT. Using reference TRBV19 and TRBJ2-2 for the parts outside the CDR3, the full variable domain is DGGITQSPKYLFRKEGQNVTLSCEQNLNHDAMYWYRQDPGQGLRLIYYSQIVNDFQKGDIAEGYSVSREKKESFPLTVTSAQKNPTAFYLCASRIIKTANTGELFFGEGSRLTVL.

V gene TRBV5-1 combines with J gene TRBJ1-4; 7 bases fit TRBD1. Germline V gene lookup returns CDR1 SGHRS and CDR2 YFSETQ. This CDR3 contains 16 residues. V was clipped by 6 bases and J by 3 bases; unmatched bases: 11. CDR3 DNA sequence: TGCGCCAGCAACAGTGGGTTACAGGGGCCTAATGAAAAACTGTTTTTT. This gives the protein CASNSGLQGPNEKLFF.

This chain links TRBV19 with TRBJ1-2, with D tentatively TRBD1 (6 bases). The germline V and J ends were trimmed by 3 bases and 5 bases, with 13 bases remaining between them. Germline V CDR1 and CDR2: LNHDA, SQIVND (reference sequence). CDR3 size: 14 residues. The CDR3 sequence: CASSIPSTGYGYTF. The CDR3 coding sequence is TGTGCCAGTAGTATCCCTTCTACAGGGTATGGCTACACCTTC. Variable domain in full (rest from reference TRBV19 and TRBJ1-2): DGGITQSPKYLFRKEGQNVTLSCEQNLNHDAMYWYRQDPGQGLRLIYYSQIVNDFQKGDIAEGYSVSREKKESFPLTVTSAQKNPTAFYLCASSIPSTGYGYTFGSGTRLTVV.

The chain couples TRBV28 to TRBJ1-1; D perhaps matches TRBD1 (5 bases). Trimming took off 6 bases at V and 11 bases at J, with 13 bases between the two ends. Germline lookup yields CDR1 MDHEN and CDR2 SYDVKM. CDR3 length equals 11 residues. The CDR3 sequence: CASSPRVRAFF. The DNA of the CDR3 is TGTGCCAGCAGCCCCAGGGTGAGGGCTTTCTTT.

This chain joins TRBV4-2 and TRBJ2-3; 9 nucleotides match TRBD1. The germline CDR1 and CDR2 sequences are LGHNA and YNFKEQ. The CDR3 covers 16 residues. The ends lost 1 base at V and 1 base at J; junction bases unmatched: 3. The CDR3 region has the DNA TGTGCCAGCAGCCAAGTGGGACAGGGAGGCACAGATACGCAGTATTTT. Its translation is CASSQVGQGGTDTQYF.

The CDR3 coding sequence is TGTGCCTGGAGTGTAGCTAGCGGGAGTGATGAGCAGTTCTTC. It encodes CAWSVASGSDEQFF. This chain uses TRBV30 with TRBJ2-1; 10 bases fit TRBD2. The CDR3 sequence is 14 residues long. Germline V gene data show CDR1 as GTSNPN and CDR2 as SVGIG (reference sequence). Unmatched junction bases numbered 4, after V lost 0 bases and J lost 8 bases.

J is TRBJ1-4 and V is TRBV6-5; 8 bases agree with TRBD1. Germline V lookup: CDR1 MNHEY, CDR2 SVGAGI. Germline trimming cut 6 bases from V and 8 bases from J; bases unmatched to any gene: 11. CDR3 size: 15 residues. The CDR3 reads CASRDTGGIREKLFF. The CDR3 DNA sequence: TGTGCCAGCAGAGATACAGGGGGTATCAGAGAAAAACTGTTTTTT.

The chain recombines TRBV12-5 with TRBJ2-1, with TRBD2 matching over 7 bases. J lost 5 bases, V lost 0 bases, and 10 bases had no gene match. Germline assignment: CDR1 LGHNT and CDR2 FRNRAP. The CDR3 consists of 17 residues. CDR3 bases: TGTGCTAGTGGTTTGGTCGTCGGCGGGAGAGTGAACAATGAGCAGTTCTTC. It codes for CASGLVVGGRVNNEQFF.

The J gene is TRBJ2-2, the V gene TRBV4-2; possible D gene TRBD1, 5 bases. The length of the CDR3 is 15 residues. Germline V gene lookup returns CDR1 LGHNA and CDR2 YNFKEQ. The V end was cut by 6 bases, the J end by 0 bases, with 11 bases between. DNA for the CDR3: TGTGCCAGCAGTTGGGGCGCAGCGAACACCGGGGAGCTGTTTTTT. It yields the protein CASSWGAANTGELFF.

The DNA of the CDR3 is TGTGCCAGCAGGTCCCGAGGCACCGGGGAGCTGTTTTTT. It codes for CASRSRGTGELFF. The J gene is TRBJ2-2, the V gene TRBV6-6; unclear D gene. This CDR3 has 13 residues. Germline assignment: CDR1 MNHNY and CDR2 SVGAGI (reference sequence). The germline V and J ends were trimmed by 6 bases and 4 bases, with 9 bases remaining between them.

J is TRBJ2-5 and V is TRBV30; no firm D call. The CDR3 spans 14 residues. Germline V gene sequence: CDR1 GTSNPN, CDR2 SVGIG (reference sequence). Between the trimmed V and J ends, which lost 0 bases and 11 bases, there was a span of 19 bases. The DNA for the CDR3 is TGTGCCTGGAGTGTATCGACAATGGTTAGTGAGCAGTACTTC. Its translation is CAWSVSTMVSEQYF.